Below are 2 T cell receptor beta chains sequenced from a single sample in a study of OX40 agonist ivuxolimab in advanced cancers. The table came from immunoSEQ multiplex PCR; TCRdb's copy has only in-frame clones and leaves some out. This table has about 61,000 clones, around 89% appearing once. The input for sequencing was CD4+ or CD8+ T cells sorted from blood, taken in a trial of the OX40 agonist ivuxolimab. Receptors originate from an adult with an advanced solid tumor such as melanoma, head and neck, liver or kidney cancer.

Here the CDR3 reads CASTAGETQYF. The CDR3 DNA is TGTGCCAGCACCGCGGGAGAGACCCAGTACTTC. This sequence joins TRBV25-1 and TRBJ2-5; possibly TRBD2 for D (5 bases). Trimming left V 7 bases short and J 4 bases short, with 7 bases between. Germline-derived CDR1 and CDR2 are MGHDK and SYGVNS. The length of the CDR3 is 11 residues.

CDR3 region: CASSPPDRAGNTIYF. CDR3 nucleotide sequence: TGCGCCAGCAGCCCCCCGGACAGGGCTGGAAACACCATATATTTT. The rearrangement joins TRBV5-1 to TRBJ1-3, with 8 bases that match TRBD1. This CDR3 comprises 15 residues. The trim removed 4 bases at V and 2 bases at J, leaving 5 bases unmatched. Germline CDR1 SGHRS, CDR2 YFSETQ.